This T cell receptor (beta chain) was obtained from a study of lymphopenia after photon versus proton radiotherapy. Overall study findings and caveats: Post-nadir diversity loss with photons came from oligoclonal expansion, particularly CD8+ Temra cells. Proton therapy kept repertoires fairly stable, unlike photons, which gained effector/memory cells. Post-nadir TCR diversity decline inversely tracked overall survival among those who died.

A remark on this clone: Its antigen is as yet unknown.

Between the trimmed V and J ends, which lost 6 bases and 3 bases, there was a span of 18 bases. Germline V gives CDR1 MNHEY, CDR2 SVGAGI. The CDR3 consists of 15 residues. TCRdb's copy holds only in-frame clones and misses some; the assay was immunoSEQ multiplex PCR. Of around 160,000 clones listed, approximately 90% were seen once; the top ten hold about 4.7%. This sequence originates from a man over 45 with gastric cancer. V and J are TRBV6-5 and TRBJ2-7; TRBD2 might be the D (6 bases). The source was peripheral blood, collected from a patient treated with photon-based radiotherapy. CDR3 bases: TGTGCCAGCAGCCCCCAGCCGGGACTTCTCTACGAGCAGTACTTC. Its translation is CASSPQPGLLYEQYF.